The rows below give T cell receptor beta chains drawn from one sample of a study of cytomegalovirus exposure and HLA in healthy donors. The protocol was immunoSEQ multiplex PCR, while the TCRdb copy is restricted to in-frame clones and leaves out a portion. The data hold under 85,000 clones, with 60% to 80% observed a single time. The sequencing sample was made of PBMCs. The receptors derive from a man aged 35-49 years in good health and CMV-seropositive. Both conserved end residues are part of each CDR3. Each record gives: clone size, J gene, V gene, D gene, CDR3 protein, CDR3 DNA. D genes are given only for firm matches. Where a row states a size, it is once, few, many or the class of an expanded clone; other rows omit it.

clone size: few; J gene: TRBJ1-4; V gene: TRBV9; D gene: -; CDR3 protein: CASSEDSSTNEKLFF; CDR3 DNA: TGTGCCAGCAGCGAGGACAGCTCAACTAATGAAAAACTGTTTTTT
clone size: -; J gene: TRBJ2-3; V gene: TRBV2; D gene: TRBD2; CDR3 protein: CASSRGTSGYTDTQYF; CDR3 DNA: TGTGCCAGCAGTCGGGGAACTAGCGGTTACACAGATACGCAGTATTTT
clone size: -; J gene: TRBJ1-5; V gene: TRBV19; D gene: -; CDR3 protein: CASSWRAEGNQPQHF; CDR3 DNA: TGTGCCAGTAGTTGGAGGGCAGAGGGCAATCAGCCCCAGCATTTT
clone size: -; J gene: TRBJ1-6; V gene: TRBV9; D gene: -; CDR3 protein: CASSEGGGANSPLHF; CDR3 DNA: TGTGCCAGCAGCGAGGGGGGAGGGGCCAATTCACCCCTCCACTTT
clone size: -; J gene: TRBJ2-7; V gene: TRBV7-2; D gene: TRBD1; CDR3 protein: CASSRPGTGYEQYF; CDR3 DNA: TGTGCCAGCAGCCGCCCCGGGACAGGCTACGAGCAGTACTTC
clone size: once; J gene: TRBJ2-7; V gene: TRBV18; D gene: TRBD1; CDR3 protein: CASSRPGTASYEQYF; CDR3 DNA: TGTGCCAGCTCACGGCCCGGGACAGCATCCTACGAGCAGTACTTC
clone size: -; J gene: TRBJ1-2; V gene: TRBV14; D gene: -; CDR3 protein: CASSPLTQALYTF; CDR3 DNA: TGTGCCAGCAGCCCATTAACACAGGCGCTATACACCTTC
clone size: -; J gene: TRBJ2-7; V gene: TRBV5-1; D gene: TRBD1; CDR3 protein: CASSRTGEGYEQYF; CDR3 DNA: TGCGCCAGCAGCAGGACAGGGGAAGGCTACGAGCAGTACTTC
clone size: -; J gene: TRBJ2-7; V gene: TRBV19; D gene: -; CDR3 protein: CASRFSSDSYEQYF; CDR3 DNA: TGTGCCAGTAGATTCTCTAGCGACTCCTACGAGCAGTACTTC
clone size: -; J gene: TRBJ2-2; V gene: TRBV6-6; D gene: TRBD2; CDR3 protein: CASNQGLAGVGELFF; CDR3 DNA: TGTGCCAGCAACCAGGGACTAGCGGGAGTCGGGGAGCTGTTTTTT
clone size: -; J gene: TRBJ2-3; V gene: TRBV7-9; D gene: -; CDR3 protein: CASSLVALADTQYF; CDR3 DNA: TGTGCCAGCAGCTTAGTAGCCCTGGCAGATACGCAGTATTTT
clone size: -; J gene: TRBJ2-3; V gene: TRBV4-2; D gene: TRBD2; CDR3 protein: CASSQRLAATDTQYF; CDR3 DNA: TGTGCCAGCAGCCAGCGACTAGCGGCTACAGATACGCAGTATTTT
clone size: -; J gene: TRBJ1-2; V gene: TRBV6-6; D gene: -; CDR3 protein: CASSPWEGGYTF; CDR3 DNA: TGTGCCAGCAGCCCGTGGGAGGGTGGCTACACCTTC
clone size: -; J gene: TRBJ2-7; V gene: TRBV7-8; D gene: -; CDR3 protein: CASSLNRVGEQYF; CDR3 DNA: TGTGCCAGCAGCTTGAACAGGGTTGGTGAGCAGTACTTC
clone size: -; J gene: TRBJ2-4; V gene: TRBV29-1; D gene: TRBD1; CDR3 protein: CSVVERDRPQNIQYF; CDR3 DNA: TGCAGCGTTGTCGAGAGGGACAGGCCCCAAAACATTCAGTACTTC